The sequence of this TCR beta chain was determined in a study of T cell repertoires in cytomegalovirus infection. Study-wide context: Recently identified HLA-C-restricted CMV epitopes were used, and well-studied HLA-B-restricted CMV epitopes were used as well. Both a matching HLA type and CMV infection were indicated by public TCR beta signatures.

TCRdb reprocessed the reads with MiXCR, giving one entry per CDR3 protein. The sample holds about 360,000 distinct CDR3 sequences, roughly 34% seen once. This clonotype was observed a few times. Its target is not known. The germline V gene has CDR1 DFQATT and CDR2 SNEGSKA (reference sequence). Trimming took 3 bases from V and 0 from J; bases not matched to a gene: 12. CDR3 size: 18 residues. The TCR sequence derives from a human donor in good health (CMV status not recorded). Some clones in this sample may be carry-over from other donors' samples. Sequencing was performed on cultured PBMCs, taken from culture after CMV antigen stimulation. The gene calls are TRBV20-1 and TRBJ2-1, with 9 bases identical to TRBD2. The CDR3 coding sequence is TGCAGTGCTAGCGTCCGCGGGAGGGCCTCTAGCTCCTACAATGAGCAGTTCTTC. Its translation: CSASVRGRASSSYNEQFF.